This T cell receptor beta chain was recorded in a study of shared clonotypes between healthy human individuals. Sequencing used immunoSEQ multiplex PCR; TCRdb keeps in-frame clones, though not all of them. The sample contains more than 2,000,000 clones, approximately 94% of which appear only once. Germline V gene data show CDR1 as MDHEN and CDR2 as SYDVKM. The CDR3 covers 15 residues. Losses at the gene ends were 4 bases for V and 0 bases for J; bases not matched to a gene: 3. The sequenced material came from naive CD4+ T cells sorted from blood. Noted subset: CD45RA+ positively selected. This TCR was sampled from a man between 18 and 35 years old in good health. The V gene is TRBV28, the J gene TRBJ2-7; 10 positions agree with TRBD1. The CDR3 loop reads CASSSTGGLSYEQYF. The CDR3 DNA reads as TGTGCCAGCAGTTCGACAGGGGGCCTCTCCTACGAGCAGTACTTC.